The next 24 T cell receptor beta chains were all read from a single sample in a study of CD4 T cells in relation to SARS-CoV-2 and coronaviruses. Which antigens these TCRs recognize remains unknown. TCRdb keeps only in-frame clones here, not all; method: immunoSEQ multiplex PCR. The sample includes 30,000 or so clones, roughly 80% seen only once; the top ten take about 20%. CD4+ T cells from unexposed donors were obtained before the COVID-19 pandemic (2011-2018). The cells were cultured for less than twelve days before CD4+ T cells were isolated. Sequencing used CD4+ T cells from PBMCs, cultured in vitro. The receptors were sampled from a human donor in good health.

This clone was recorded a few times. The chain joins TRBV5-1 to TRBJ2-5; tentative D call: TRBD1 (6 bases). Trimming stripped 0 bases from V and 5 bases from J, with 11 bases between. In germline, CDR1 is SGHRS, CDR2 YFSETQ. This CDR3 contains 14 residues. The chain's CDR3 is CASSLGAGDETQYF. CDR3 nucleotide sequence: TGCGCCAGCAGCTTGGGGGCAGGGGATGAGACCCAGTACTTC.

In its sample, this clone is hyperexpanded. CDR3 protein: CASSPGQGLMREQYF. The CDR3 nucleotides read TGTGCCAGCTCACCGGGACAGGGGTTGATGAGGGAGCAGTACTTC. The chain combines TRBV18 with TRBJ2-7; 10 bases map to TRBD1. CDR3 length: 15 amino acids. Per germline, CDR1 KGHSH and CDR2 LQKENI. The V segment lost 3 bases and the J segment 7 bases; nucleotides outside the gene matches: 9.

The chain joins TRBV6-6 to TRBJ2-1; D perhaps matches TRBD2 (6 bases). The CDR3 is 16 residues long. With 2 bases removed from V and 6 bases from J, the gap between germline ends came to 17 bases. The germline V gene encodes CDR1 MNHNY and CDR2 SVGAGI (reference sequence). The CDR3 spells CASSYGAGLRANEQFF. DNA of the CDR3: TGTGCCAGCAGTTACGGAGCGGGCCTAAGGGCCAATGAGCAGTTCTTC.

V is TRBV9 and J is TRBJ1-2; D is unresolved. CDR1 is SGDLS, CDR2 YYNGEE, per germline. The CDR3 spans 12 residues. Trimming cost V 0 bases and J 8 bases, with 8 bases left between them. CDR3 loop: CASSVGLGGYTF. In nucleotides, the CDR3 is TGTGCCAGCAGCGTAGGACTTGGCGGCTACACCTTC.

The CDR3 reads CASSDLSGRKADTQYF. The CDR3 DNA sequence: TGTGCCAGCAGTGACCTTAGCGGGAGGAAGGCAGATACGCAGTATTTT. V usage is TRBV6-1 and J usage is TRBJ2-3; 10 bases agree with TRBD2. V gave up 3 bases and J gave up 4 bases; unmatched junction bases: 7. The CDR3 has 16 amino acids. Germline values: CDR1 MNHNS, CDR2 SASEGT.

This clone appeared a few times. J is TRBJ2-5 and V is TRBV10-3, with D perhaps TRBD2 (5 bases). Germline V lookup: CDR1 ENHRY, CDR2 SYGVKD. Trimming removed 0 bases at V and 3 bases at J, with 11 bases between. The CDR3 length is 15 residues. The CDR3 protein is CAISESRAREETQYF. As DNA, the CDR3 is TGTGCCATCAGTGAGTCGAGGGCTAGAGAAGAGACCCAGTACTTC.

The chain combines TRBV7-3 with TRBJ2-2; 9 bases fit TRBD2. This CDR3 comprises 17 residues. The V and J ends lost 5 bases and 4 bases, in that order; junction bases with no gene match: 11. The germline CDR1 and CDR2 sequences are SGHTA and FQGTGA. CDR3 amino acids: CASSPPSGNAGTGELFF. Here the CDR3 DNA reads TGTGCCAGCAGCCCTCCTAGCGGGAATGCGGGCACCGGGGAGCTGTTTTTT.

V gene TRBV6-7 combines with J gene TRBJ2-7; D remains ambiguous. TRBV6-7 is annotated as an ORF whose role is uncertain. Trimming stripped 5 bases from V and 0 bases from J, with 14 bases between. The CDR3 has 15 amino acids. The CDR3 bases are TGTGCCAGCAGTGAAGAAGGAAGGAGCTCCTACGAGCAGTACTTC. The encoded protein is CASSEEGRSSYEQYF.

The rearrangement uses TRBV30 and TRBJ2-2; TRBD2 is a possible D gene (5 bases). Per germline, CDR1 GTSNPN and CDR2 SVGIG (reference sequence). V was shortened by 0 bases and J by 3 bases, with 8 bases between the two germline ends. The CDR3 runs to 14 residues. Here the CDR3 DNA reads TGTGCCTGGAGTGTAATCGGGGACACCGGGGAGCTGTTTTTT. Translated, it gives CAWSVIGDTGELFF.

V gene TRBV7-3 combines with J gene TRBJ1-1; D remains unclear. Germline lookup yields CDR1 SGHTA and CDR2 FQGTGA. The CDR3 has 13 amino acids. V lost 3 bases and J 0 bases, leaving 5 bases between the germline ends. For the CDR3, the DNA is TGTGCCAGCAGCTTTTCGGTGAACACTGAAGCTTTCTTT. It translates to CASSFSVNTEAFF.

This chain links TRBV4-1 with TRBJ2-3; D remains ambiguous. The germline V gene encodes CDR1 MGHRA and CDR2 YSYEKL. CDR3 size: 16 residues. Trimming pared 0 bases from V and 1 base from J, leaving 11 bases between. CDR3 amino acids: CASSQDNLGRTDTQYF. DNA of the CDR3: TGCGCCAGCAGCCAAGATAACCTAGGGCGCACAGATACGCAGTATTTT.

The rearrangement uses TRBV5-6 and TRBJ1-6; D gene uncertain. V was pared by 0 bases and J by 10 bases, with 11 bases between. Per the germline V gene, CDR1 is SGHDT and CDR2 is YYEEEE. This CDR3 is built from 14 residues. The CDR3 reads CASSLEGPGSPLHF. The CDR3 bases are TGTGCCAGCAGCTTGGAGGGTCCGGGGTCACCCCTCCACTTT.

The chain links TRBV18 to TRBJ2-7, with unresolved D. Trimming removed 2 bases at V and 2 bases at J, with 4 bases between. The germline V gene has CDR1 KGHSH and CDR2 LQKENI. CDR3 size: 12 residues. CDR3 DNA sequence: TGTGCCAGCTCACCAGACACCTACGAGCAGTACTTC. It specifies CASSPDTYEQYF.

This chain uses TRBV7-2 with TRBJ2-3, with D tentatively TRBD1 (5 bases). Trimming took off 1 base at V and 5 bases at J, with 16 bases between the two ends. The CDR3 has 16 residues. Germline V gene data show CDR1 as SGHTA and CDR2 as FQGNSA. The CDR3 coding sequence is TGTGCCAGCAGCTTAGGGCTTGGGGCCCCGGAAGATACGCAGTATTTT. Amino acid sequence: CASSLGLGAPEDTQYF.

CDR3 sequence: CASSLVGGASGNTIYF. The DNA of the CDR3 is TGTGCCAGCAGCTTAGTTGGGGGTGCCTCTGGAAACACCATATATTTT. The chain uses TRBV7-8 and TRBJ1-3; possible D gene TRBD1, 5 bases. With 1 base removed from V and 0 bases from J, the gap between germline ends came to 10 bases. The germline V gene encodes CDR1 SGHVS and CDR2 FQNEAQ. This CDR3 is built from 16 residues.

This chain connects TRBV10-3 to TRBJ2-6; no firm D call. V was trimmed by 3 bases and J by 0 bases, leaving 3 bases between them. The CDR3 is 14 amino acids. CDR1 is ENHRY, CDR2 SYGVKD, per germline. The CDR3 DNA reads as TGTGCCATCAGTGATAGCTCTGGGGCCAACGTCCTGACTTTC. Its protein product is CAISDSSGANVLTF.

J is TRBJ1-2 and V is TRBV12-3 or TRBV12-4; D is undetermined. Trimming removed 5 bases from V and 6 bases from J, with 13 bases in between. The length of the CDR3 is 13 residues. The CDR3 is CASSPPHYDGYTF. CDR3 in DNA: TGTGCCAGCAGTCCGCCCCACTATGATGGCTACACCTTC.

This clone was detected a few times. This chain joins TRBV7-9 and TRBJ1-3, with unresolved D. The V and J ends lost 3 bases and 4 bases respectively, with 10 bases between them. This CDR3 has 14 amino acids. Germline loops: CDR1 SEHNR, CDR2 FQNEAQ (reference sequence). The CDR3 DNA sequence: TGTGCCAGCAGCTTGATAGGGAACGGAAACACCATATATTTT. This sequence encodes CASSLIGNGNTIYF.

The chain combines TRBV7-2 with TRBJ2-1; 9 bases fit TRBD2. The V and J ends lost 2 bases and 3 bases, in that order; junction bases with no gene match: 5. Germline CDR1 and CDR2: SGHTA and FQGNSA. CDR3 length: 16 amino acids. The DNA for the CDR3 is TGTGCCAGCAGCTTAATGGCTAGCGGGAACTACAATGAGCAGTTCTTC. Translated, it gives CASSLMASGNYNEQFF.

The rearrangement links TRBV7-8 to TRBJ2-7; 8 bases align to TRBD2. Germline CDR1 is SGHVS and CDR2 is FQNEAQ. The ends lost 1 base at V and 2 bases at J; junction bases unmatched: 4. The CDR3 sequence is 15 residues long. Here the CDR3 reads CASSLDVGLAYEQYF. CDR3 sequence (DNA): TGTGCCAGCAGCTTAGACGTGGGACTAGCCTACGAGCAGTACTTC.

This clone has more than one count but fewer than ten. V and J are TRBV7-9 and TRBJ1-1, with a weak D call TRBD1 (6 bases). The CDR3 spans 16 residues. Germline V lookup: CDR1 SEHNR, CDR2 FQNEAQ (reference sequence). The V end was cut by 1 base, the J end by 8 bases, with 20 bases between. CDR3 bases: TGTGCCAGCAGCTTAGAGGAGGGGCGGGGACATCGAGAAGCTTTCTTT. Translated, it gives CASSLEEGRGHREAFF.

The count of this clone is one. V usage is TRBV2 and J usage is TRBJ1-6; no clear D gene. This CDR3 has 12 residues. Germline CDR1 and CDR2: SNHLY and FYNNEI. V shed 7 bases and J shed 5 bases, with 6 bases lying between them. The CDR3 DNA follows: TGTGCCAGCACGTCAGATAATTCACCCCTCCACTTT. Its protein product is CASTSDNSPLHF. Supplemented by reference TRBV2 and TRBJ1-6, the full variable domain reads EPEVTQTPSHQVTQMGQEVILRCVPISNHLYFYWYRQILGQKVEFLVSFYNNEISEKSEIFDDQFSVERPDGSNFTLKIRSTKLEDSAMYFCASTSDNSPLHFGNGTRLTVT.

The gene calls are TRBV19 and TRBJ2-4, with 9 positions matching TRBD2. Germline lookup yields CDR1 LNHDA and CDR2 SQIVND (reference sequence). V dropped 4 bases and J dropped 7; count of bases not matched to a gene: 5. The CDR3 contains 14 residues. CDR3 in DNA: TGTGCCAGTAGTAGTAGCGGGAGTACGAACATTCAGTACTTC. Its translation: CASSSSGSTNIQYF.

J is TRBJ1-6 and V is TRBV19, with D maybe TRBD1 (6 bases). V lost 6 bases and J 0 bases, leaving 18 bases between the germline ends. Germline lookup yields CDR1 LNHDA and CDR2 SQIVND (reference sequence). This CDR3 has 18 residues. The CDR3 is CASRRRAGESSYNSPLHF. The CDR3 bases are TGTGCCAGTAGACGGAGGGCAGGGGAAAGCTCCTATAATTCACCCCTCCACTTT.